This T cell receptor (beta chain) comes out of a study of T cells in Graves' hyperthyroidism and ophthalmopathy. General observations from the study: The blood repertoire included most of the expanded thyroid clonotypes above 0.001. Ophthalmopathy was separated from stable hyperthyroidism by a 13 V-J model.

This clonotype occurred many times. Its antigen is unknown. The TCR beta CDR3 regions underwent amplification using RNA transcripts as the source. An initial round of RT-PCR targeting the TCR CDR3 relied on the HTBI primer set. Each CDR3 protein gets one entry after TCRdb re-called the multiplex PCR reads with MiXCR. The sample yields more than 350,000 distinct CDR3 sequences, more than 12% seen once. At least 3 on the Clinical Activity Score was recorded for ophthalmopathy patients, who also had NOSPECS grade at least 4 and duration under 3 months. Germline CDR1 LNHNV, CDR2 YYDKDF (reference sequence). The CDR3 extends over 16 amino acids. With 1 base removed from V and 0 bases from J, the gap between germline ends came to 12 bases.

The source material was blood. V usage is TRBV15 and J usage is TRBJ1-1; perhaps TRBD1 as D (5 bases). The TCR was taken from a woman aged 30 to 39 with Graves' ophthalmopathy. The CDR3, as DNA: TGTGCCACCAGCAGAGGTGTGGAGGGGATGAACACTGAAGCTTTCTTT. This gives the protein CATSRGVEGMNTEAFF.